This T cell receptor beta chain was recovered during a study of response to subunit inactivated influenza vaccine. TCRdb processed the RT-PCR reads anew with MiXCR; each CDR3 protein has one entry. The data hold just under 550,000 distinct CDR3 sequences, with under 25% observed a single time. This clonotype was counted between two and nine times. The V gene lost 0 bases and the J gene lost 1 base, with 10 bases spanning the gap. The V gene's germline CDR1 is SGHRS and CDR2 YFSETQ. The CDR3 is 16 amino acids. These same records also appear under a second study, on T cells expressing NK-cell markers. As reported in that work: Template switching by 5'RACE with UMIs generated the TCR beta cDNA.

This TCR derives from a man between 50 and 59 years old who received an inactivated influenza vaccine. The sequencing used CD4+ T cells sorted from PBMCs, collected 11 to 12 days after vaccination. The rearrangement uses TRBV5-1 and TRBJ2-2, with D possibly being TRBD1 (5 bases). The CDR3 DNA sequence: TGCGCCAGCAGCTTGGCATGGCAGGGGAACACCGGGGAGCTGTTTTTT. This translates into CASSLAWQGNTGELFF.